This TCR beta chain was profiled in a study of monozygotic twins with inflammatory bowel disease. One entry per CDR3 protein, without DNA, is what TCRdb gives after re-calling the 5' RACE reads. This sample's table has about 380,000 distinct CDR3 sequences. CDR3 length equals 14 residues. CDR1 is LGHNA and CDR2 is YNFKEQ in the germline V gene. The sequence was obtained from a human donor with ulcerative colitis or Crohn's disease, or a healthy co-twin of an affected twin (not recorded which). The chain uses TRBV4-2 and TRBJ1-5. Sequencing was done on a sample of blood. Here the CDR3 reads CASSQDRGNQPQHF.